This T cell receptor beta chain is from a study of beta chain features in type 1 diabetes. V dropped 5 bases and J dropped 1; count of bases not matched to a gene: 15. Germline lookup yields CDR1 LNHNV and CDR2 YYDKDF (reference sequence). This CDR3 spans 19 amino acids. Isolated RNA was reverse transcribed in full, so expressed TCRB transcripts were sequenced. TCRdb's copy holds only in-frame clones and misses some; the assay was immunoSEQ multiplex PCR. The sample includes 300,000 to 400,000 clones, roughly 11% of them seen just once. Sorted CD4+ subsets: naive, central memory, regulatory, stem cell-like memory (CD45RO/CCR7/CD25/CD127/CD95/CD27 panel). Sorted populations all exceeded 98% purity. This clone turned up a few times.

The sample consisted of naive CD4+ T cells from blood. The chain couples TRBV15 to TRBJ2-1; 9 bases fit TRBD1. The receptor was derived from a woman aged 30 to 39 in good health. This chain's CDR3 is CATSRTGTGWISSYNEQFF. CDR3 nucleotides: TGTGCCACCAGCCGTACCGGGACAGGGTGGATTTCTTCCTACAATGAGCAGTTCTTC. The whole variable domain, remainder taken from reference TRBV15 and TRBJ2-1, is DAMVIQNPRYQVTQFGKPVTLSCSQTLNHNVMYWYQQKSSQAPKLLFHYYDKDFNNEADTPDNFQSRRPNTSFCFLDIRSPGLGDTAMYLCATSRTGTGWISSYNEQFFGPGTRLTVL.